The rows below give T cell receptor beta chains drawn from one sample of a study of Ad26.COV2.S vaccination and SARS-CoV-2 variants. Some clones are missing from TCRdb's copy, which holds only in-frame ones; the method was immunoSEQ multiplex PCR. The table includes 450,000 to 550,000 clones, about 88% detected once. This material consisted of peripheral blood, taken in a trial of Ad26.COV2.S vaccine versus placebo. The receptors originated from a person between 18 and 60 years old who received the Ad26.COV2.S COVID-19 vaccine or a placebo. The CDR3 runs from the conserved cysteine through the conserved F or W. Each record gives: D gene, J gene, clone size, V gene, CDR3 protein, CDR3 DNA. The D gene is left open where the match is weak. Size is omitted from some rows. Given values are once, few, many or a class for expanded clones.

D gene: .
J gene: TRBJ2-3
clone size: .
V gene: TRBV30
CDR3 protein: CAWKGGWADTQYF
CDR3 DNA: TGTGCCTGGAAAGGAGGGTGGGCGGATACGCAGTATTTT

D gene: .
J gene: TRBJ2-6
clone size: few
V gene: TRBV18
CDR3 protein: CASSPINTERAGANVLTF
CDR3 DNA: TGTGCCAGCTCACCGATAAATACAGAGAGGGCTGGGGCCAACGTCCTGACTTTC

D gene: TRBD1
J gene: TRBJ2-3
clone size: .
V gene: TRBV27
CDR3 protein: CASSLSGQGDFTDTQYF
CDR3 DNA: TGTGCCAGCAGTTTATCCGGGCAGGGGGATTTCACAGATACGCAGTATTTT

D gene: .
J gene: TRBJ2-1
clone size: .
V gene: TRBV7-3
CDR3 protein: CASSGGAYNEQFF
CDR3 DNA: TGTGCCAGCAGCGGAGGGGCCTACAATGAGCAGTTCTTC

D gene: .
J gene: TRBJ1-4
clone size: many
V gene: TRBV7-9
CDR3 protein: CASSLIGAGNEKLFF
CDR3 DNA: TGTGCCAGCAGCTTAATAGGCGCGGGGAATGAAAAACTGTTTTTT

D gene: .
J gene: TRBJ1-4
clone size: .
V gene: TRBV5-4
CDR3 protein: CASSTRTGLGEKLFF
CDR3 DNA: TGTGCCAGCAGCACCAGAACTGGGTTGGGTGAAAAACTGTTTTTT

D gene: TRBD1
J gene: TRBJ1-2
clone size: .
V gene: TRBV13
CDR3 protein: CASRKQGEHGYTF
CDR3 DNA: TGTGCCAGCAGAAAACAGGGGGAGCATGGCTACACCTTC

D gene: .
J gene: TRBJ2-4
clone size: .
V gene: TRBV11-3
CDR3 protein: CASTPPVGIAKNIQYF
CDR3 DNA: TGTGCCAGCACCCCTCCCGTGGGAATAGCCAAAAACATTCAGTACTTC

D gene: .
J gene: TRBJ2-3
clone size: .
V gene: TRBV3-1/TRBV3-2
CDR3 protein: CASSQARPFRISDTQYF
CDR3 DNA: TGTGCCAGCAGCCAAGCCCGACCCTTCCGGATATCAGATACGCAGTATTTT

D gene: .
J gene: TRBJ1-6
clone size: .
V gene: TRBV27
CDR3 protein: CASSLLGSLSSYNSPLHF
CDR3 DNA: TGTGCCAGCAGTTTATTGGGGTCCCTTAGCTCCTATAATTCACCCCTCCACTTT

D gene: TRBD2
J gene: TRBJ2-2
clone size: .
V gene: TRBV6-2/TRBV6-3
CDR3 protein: CASSYRTSGDTGELFF
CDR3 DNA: TGTGCCAGCAGTTACCGGACTAGCGGTGACACCGGGGAGCTGTTTTTT

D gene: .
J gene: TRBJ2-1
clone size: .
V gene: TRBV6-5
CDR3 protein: CASKAANEQFF
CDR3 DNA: TGTGCCAGCAAGGCAGCCAATGAGCAGTTCTTC

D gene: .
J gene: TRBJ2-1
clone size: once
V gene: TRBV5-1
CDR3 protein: CASSLVGTPGGEQFF
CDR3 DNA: TGCGCCAGCAGCTTGGTGGGGACCCCAGGGGGGGAGCAGTTCTTC

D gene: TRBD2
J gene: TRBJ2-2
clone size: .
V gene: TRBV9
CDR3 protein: CASSDPSSGGTGELFF
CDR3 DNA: TGTGCCAGCAGCGACCCCTCGAGCGGGGGCACCGGGGAGCTGTTTTTT

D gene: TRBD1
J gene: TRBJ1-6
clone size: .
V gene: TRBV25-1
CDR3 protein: CASRALDRDSSPLHF
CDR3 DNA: TGTGCCAGCAGAGCCTTAGACAGGGATAGTTCACCCCTCCACTTT

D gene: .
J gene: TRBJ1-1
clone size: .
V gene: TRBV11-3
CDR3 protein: CASNPSPARDTEAFF
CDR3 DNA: TGTGCCAGCAACCCAAGCCCTGCCAGGGACACTGAAGCTTTCTTT

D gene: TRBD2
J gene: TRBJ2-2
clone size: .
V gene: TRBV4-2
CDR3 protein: CASSSTAGTSNTGELFF
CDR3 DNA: TGTGCCAGCAGCTCTACAGCCGGGACTAGCAACACCGGGGAGCTGTTTTTT

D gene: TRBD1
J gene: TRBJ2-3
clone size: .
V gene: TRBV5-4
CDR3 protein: CASSTGTGTSDTQYF
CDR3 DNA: TGTGCCAGCAGTACCGGGACAGGGACGTCAGATACGCAGTATTTT

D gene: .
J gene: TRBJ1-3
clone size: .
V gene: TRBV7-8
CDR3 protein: CASSLNILYYSGNTIYF
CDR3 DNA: TGTGCCAGCAGCTTAAATATCCTCTATTACTCTGGAAACACCATATATTTT

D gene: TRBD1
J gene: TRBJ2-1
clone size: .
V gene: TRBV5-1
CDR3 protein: CASSFGTGGDEQFF
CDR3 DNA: TGCGCCAGCAGCTTCGGGACAGGGGGCGATGAGCAGTTCTTC

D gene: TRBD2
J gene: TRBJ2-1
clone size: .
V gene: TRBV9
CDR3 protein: CASSFGGRQDNEQFF
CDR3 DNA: TGTGCCAGCAGTTTTGGCGGGAGGCAAGACAATGAGCAGTTCTTC

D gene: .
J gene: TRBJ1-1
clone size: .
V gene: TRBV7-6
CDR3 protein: CASSRNWGAGNTEAFF
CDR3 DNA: TGTGCCAGCAGCCGAAACTGGGGGGCAGGGAACACTGAAGCTTTCTTT

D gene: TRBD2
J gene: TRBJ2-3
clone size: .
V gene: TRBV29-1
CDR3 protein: CSVRRTSGGTDTQYF
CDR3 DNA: TGCAGCGTCCGCCGGACTAGCGGGGGTACAGATACGCAGTATTTT

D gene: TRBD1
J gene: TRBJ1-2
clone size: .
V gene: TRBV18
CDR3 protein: CASSPDRGLNNGYTF
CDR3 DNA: TGTGCCAGCTCACCGGACAGGGGGCTAAATAATGGCTACACCTTC

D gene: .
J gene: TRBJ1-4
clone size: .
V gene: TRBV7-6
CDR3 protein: CASSPAGAGMIGKLFF
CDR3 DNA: TGTGCCAGCAGCCCCGCGGGAGCAGGGATGATAGGGAAACTGTTTTTT

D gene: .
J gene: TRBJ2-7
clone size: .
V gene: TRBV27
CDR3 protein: CASSLRRGYYEQYF
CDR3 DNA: TGTGCCAGCAGTCTACGACGCGGCTACTACGAGCAGTACTTC

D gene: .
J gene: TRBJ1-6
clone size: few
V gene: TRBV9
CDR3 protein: CASSVRSTADVYNSPLHF
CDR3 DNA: TGTGCCAGCAGCGTCCGATCGACAGCTGATGTTTATAATTCACCCCTCCACTTT

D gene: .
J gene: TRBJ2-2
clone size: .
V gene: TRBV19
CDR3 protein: CASSRGNTGELFF
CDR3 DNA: TGTGCCAGTTCAAGGGGGAACACCGGGGAGCTGTTTTTT

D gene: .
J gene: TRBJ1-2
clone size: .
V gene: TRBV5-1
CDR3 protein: CASSESYYGYTF
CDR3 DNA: TGCGCCAGCAGCGAGAGCTACTATGGCTACACCTTC

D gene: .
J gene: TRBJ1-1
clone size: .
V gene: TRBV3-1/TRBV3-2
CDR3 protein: CASSQVPGVLNTEAFF
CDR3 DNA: TGTGCCAGCAGCCAAGTCCCAGGAGTTTTGAACACTGAAGCTTTCTTT

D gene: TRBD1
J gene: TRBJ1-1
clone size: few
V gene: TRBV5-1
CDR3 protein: CASSLAPGQEAFF
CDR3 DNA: TGCGCCAGCAGCTTGGCCCCGGGACAGGAAGCTTTCTTT

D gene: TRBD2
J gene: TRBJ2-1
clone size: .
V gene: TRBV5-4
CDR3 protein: CASSLAREWGEQFF
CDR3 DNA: TGTGCCAGCAGCCTAGCGCGGGAGTGGGGTGAGCAGTTCTTC

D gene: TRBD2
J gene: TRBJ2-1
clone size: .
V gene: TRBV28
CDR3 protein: CASTPDVGVRPSGYNEQFF
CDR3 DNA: TGTGCCAGCACTCCCGACGTCGGGGTCAGGCCTAGCGGCTACAATGAGCAGTTCTTC

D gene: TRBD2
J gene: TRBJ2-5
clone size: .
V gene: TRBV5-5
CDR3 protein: CASSPRTPGGETQYF
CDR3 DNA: TGTGCCAGCAGCCCTAGGACCCCCGGGGGGGAGACCCAGTACTTC

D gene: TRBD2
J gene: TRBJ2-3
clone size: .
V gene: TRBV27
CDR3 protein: CASSLGLAGGTRDTQYF
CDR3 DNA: TGTGCCAGCAGTTTAGGACTAGCGGGAGGTACCAGGGATACGCAGTATTTT

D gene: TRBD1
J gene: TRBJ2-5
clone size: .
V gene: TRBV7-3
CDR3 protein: CASSLIPGQGKETQYF
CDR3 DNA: TGTGCCAGCAGCCTAATCCCGGGACAGGGTAAAGAGACCCAGTACTTC

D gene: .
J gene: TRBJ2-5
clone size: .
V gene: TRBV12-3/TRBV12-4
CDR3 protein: CASRLGEETQYF
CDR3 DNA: TGTGCCAGCAGGCTCGGTGAAGAGACCCAGTACTTC

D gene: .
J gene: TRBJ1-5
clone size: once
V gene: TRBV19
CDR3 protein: CASMSRGNQPQHF
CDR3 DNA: TGTGCCAGTATGTCCCGGGGCAATCAGCCCCAGCATTTT

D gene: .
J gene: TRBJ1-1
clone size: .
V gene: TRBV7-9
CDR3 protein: CASSLDSNTEAFF
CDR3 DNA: TGTGCCAGCAGCTTAGACAGCAACACTGAAGCTTTCTTT

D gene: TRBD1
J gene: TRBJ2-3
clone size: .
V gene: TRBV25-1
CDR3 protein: CASNLQGGTDTQYF
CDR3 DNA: TGTGCCAGCAATTTACAGGGGGGCACAGATACGCAGTATTTT

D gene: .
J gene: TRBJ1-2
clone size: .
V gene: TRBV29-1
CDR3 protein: CKGGDNYGYTF
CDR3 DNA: TGCAAGGGGGGAGATAACTATGGCTACACCTTC

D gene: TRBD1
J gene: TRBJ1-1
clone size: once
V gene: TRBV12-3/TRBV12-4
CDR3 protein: CASSRTGAEAFF
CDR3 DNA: TGTGCCAGCAGCCGGACAGGGGCTGAAGCTTTCTTT

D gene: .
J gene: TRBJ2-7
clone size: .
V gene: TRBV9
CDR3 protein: CASSPNRYPSYEQYF
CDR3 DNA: TGTGCCAGCAGCCCGAACAGGTACCCCTCCTACGAGCAGTACTTC